This TCR beta chain was sequenced in a study of OX40 agonist ivuxolimab in advanced cancers. The study's findings and limits: Compared with others, partial responders at 0.1-3.0 mg/kg displayed clonal expansion among the lowest. Relative to CD4+ cells, CD8+ T cells on average had more expanded clones. By week 6 at 0.1 to 3.0 mg/kg, blood CD4+ and CD8+ T cells had expanded clonally.

Notes on this clone: The antigen is unknown.

Germline V CDR1 and CDR2: LGHNT, FRNRAP. This CDR3 has 16 amino acids. Trimming at V came to 6 bases and at J to 2 bases, leaving 7 bases not matched to a gene. Assay: immunoSEQ multiplex PCR; the TCRdb copy retains only in-frame clones and omits some. Of over 5,500 clones listed, around 68% were seen once; the top ten hold 36%. The J gene is TRBJ2-1, the V gene TRBV12-5; 10 bases are shared with TRBD2. Sequences were derived from CD4+ or CD8+ T cells sorted from blood, sampled in a trial of the OX40 agonist ivuxolimab. The TCR originated in an adult with an advanced solid tumor such as melanoma, head and neck, liver or kidney cancer. In DNA form, the CDR3 reads TGTGCTAGTGGCCCGGAGGGACTAGCGACCTACAATGAGCAGTTCTTC. Translation: CASGPEGLATYNEQFF.